The present T cell receptor beta chain was sequenced within a study of T cells after yellow fever vaccination. This CDR3 has 16 amino acids. V shed 1 base and J shed 3 bases, with 10 bases lying between them. From germline, CDR1 is SEHNR and CDR2 FQNEAQ (reference sequence). Study-level findings and limits: The presence of abundant clonotypes contaminating from the bulk population was possible in FACS-sorted repertoires.

Via MiXCR, TCRdb re-called the 5' RACE reads, giving one row per CDR3 protein. The sample consists of 240,000 or so distinct CDR3 sequences, 6.9% of them appearing once. This clonotype occurred a few times. As yet, its antigen is unknown. This sample comprised CD4+ T cells sorted from PBMCs, obtained 15 days after the yellow fever booster vaccination. The clonotype originates from a man aged 30-40 years who received the YFV17D yellow fever vaccine. The J gene is TRBJ2-6, the V gene TRBV7-9; perhaps TRBD1 as D (5 bases). The CDR3: CASSLGLGLGANVLTF. DNA for the CDR3: TGTGCCAGCAGCTTAGGGTTGGGGCTTGGGGCCAACGTCCTGACTTTC.